Many counts were recorded for the clone carrying this T cell receptor (beta chain). Trimming cost V 0 bases and J 4 bases, with 5 bases left between them. The germline V gene encodes CDR1 MNHEY and CDR2 SVGEGT. The CDR3 has 13 amino acids. This record belongs to a study of T cells of healthy individuals. TCRdb re-called the 5' RACE reads through MiXCR, storing one row per CDR3 protein. This sample has 41,000 or so distinct CDR3 sequences, with approximately 4.5% found just once. The sequence was obtained from a human donor in good health. The chain couples TRBV6-2 or TRBV6-3 to TRBJ2-3; unclear D gene. As DNA, the CDR3 is TGTGCCAGCAGTTACTCATCGGCAGATACGCAGTATTTT. It is translated as CASSYSSADTQYF.